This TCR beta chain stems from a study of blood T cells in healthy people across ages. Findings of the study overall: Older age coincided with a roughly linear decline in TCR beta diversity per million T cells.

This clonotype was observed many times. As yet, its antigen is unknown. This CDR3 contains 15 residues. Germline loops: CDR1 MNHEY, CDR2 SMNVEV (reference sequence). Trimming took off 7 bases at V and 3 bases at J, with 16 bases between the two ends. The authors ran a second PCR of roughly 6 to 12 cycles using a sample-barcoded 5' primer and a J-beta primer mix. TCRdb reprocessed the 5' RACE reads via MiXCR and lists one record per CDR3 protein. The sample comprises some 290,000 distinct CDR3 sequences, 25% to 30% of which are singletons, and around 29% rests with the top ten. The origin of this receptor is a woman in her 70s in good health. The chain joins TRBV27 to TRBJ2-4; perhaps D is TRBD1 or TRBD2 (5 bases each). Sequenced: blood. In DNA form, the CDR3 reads TGTGCCAGCATGGTCCGGGCAGGGAGCAAAAACATTCAGTACTTC. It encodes CASMVRAGSKNIQYF.